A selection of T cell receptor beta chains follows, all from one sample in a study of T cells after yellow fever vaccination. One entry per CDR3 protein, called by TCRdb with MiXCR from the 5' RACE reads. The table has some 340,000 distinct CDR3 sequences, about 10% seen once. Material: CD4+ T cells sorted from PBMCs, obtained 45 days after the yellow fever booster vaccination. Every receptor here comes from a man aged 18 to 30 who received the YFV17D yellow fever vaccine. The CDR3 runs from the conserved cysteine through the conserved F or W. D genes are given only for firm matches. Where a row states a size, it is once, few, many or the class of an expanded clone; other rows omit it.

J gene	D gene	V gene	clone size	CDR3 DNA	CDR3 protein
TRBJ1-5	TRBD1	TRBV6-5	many	TGTGCCAGCAGTTCCAGGACAGGGGGAGGTCAGCCCCAGCATTTT	CASSSRTGGGQPQHF
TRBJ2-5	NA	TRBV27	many	TGTGCCAGTCACCGCGGCAGGGGCTATCAAGAGACCCAGTACTTC	CASHRGRGYQETQYF
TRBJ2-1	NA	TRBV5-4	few	TGTGCCAGCAGCATTGACAGTAGCTCCTACAATGAGCAGTTCTTC	CASSIDSSSYNEQFF
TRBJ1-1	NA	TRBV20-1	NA	TGCAGTGCTATAGGCCTGAACACTGAAGCTTTCTTT	CSAIGLNTEAFF
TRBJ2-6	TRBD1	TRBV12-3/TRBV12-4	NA	TGTGCCAGCAGAGGACAGGGGTCATCTGGGGCCAACGTCCTGACTTTC	CASRGQGSSGANVLTF
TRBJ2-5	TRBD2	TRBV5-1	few	TGCGCCAGCAAGGCACTAGCGGGGGATGAGACCCAGTACTTC	CASKALAGDETQYF
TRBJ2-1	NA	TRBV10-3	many	TGTGCCATCAGCCCCTTGCAGGCTTCGCCTTTTAATGAGCAGTTCTTC	CAISPLQASPFNEQFF
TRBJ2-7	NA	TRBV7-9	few	TGTGCCAGCAGCTTAGGCTCCGGCCTCCCGCAAGAGCAGTACTTC	CASSLGSGLPQEQYF
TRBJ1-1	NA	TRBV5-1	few	TGCGCCAGCAGCCCGATGACAATAATGAACACTGAAGCTTTCTTT	CASSPMTIMNTEAFF
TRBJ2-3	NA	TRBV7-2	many	TGTGCCAGCAGTCGGGACCTCACAGATACGCAGTATTTT	CASSRDLTDTQYF
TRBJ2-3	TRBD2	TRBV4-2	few	TGTGCCAGCAGCCAGCCCCGGGCGGGGGGGTTCACAGATACGCAGTATTTT	CASSQPRAGGFTDTQYF
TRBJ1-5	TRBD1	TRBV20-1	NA	TGCAGTGCACCGTCTACCGGGACAGGGAGCAATCAGCCCCAGCATTTT	CSAPSTGTGSNQPQHF
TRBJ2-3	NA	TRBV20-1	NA	TGCAGTGCCCCTAGCACAGATACGCAGTATTTT	CSAPSTDTQYF
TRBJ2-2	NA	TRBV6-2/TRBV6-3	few	TGTGCCAGCAGTTACTGGGGGGAGCTGTTTTTT	CASSYWGELFF
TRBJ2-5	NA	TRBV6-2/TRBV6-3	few	TGTGCCAGCAGTTACTTGGGGGGCTCGTACCAAGAGACCCAGTACTTC	CASSYLGGSYQETQYF
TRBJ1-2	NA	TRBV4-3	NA	TGCGCCAGCAGCCCTCGGGTTGAGGGGAGCTACACCTTC	CASSPRVEGSYTF
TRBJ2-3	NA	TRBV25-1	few	TGTGCCAGCAGTGAAAGACACTCTAGCACAGATACGCAGTATTTT	CASSERHSSTDTQYF
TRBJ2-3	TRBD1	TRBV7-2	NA	TGTGCCAGCAGCTGGGCTGGGACAGGAAATGCAGATACGCAGTATTTT	CASSWAGTGNADTQYF
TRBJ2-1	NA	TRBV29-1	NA	TGCAGCGTTGACAGGGCAGCCTACAATGAGCAGTTCTTC	CSVDRAAYNEQFF
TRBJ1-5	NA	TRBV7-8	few	TGTGCCAGCAGCTTAACGTACCCCTATAGCAATCAGCCCCAGCATTTT	CASSLTYPYSNQPQHF
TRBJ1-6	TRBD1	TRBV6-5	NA	TGTGCCAGCGGGCCTGGCAGGGGGAATTCACCCCTCCACTTT	CASGPGRGNSPLHF
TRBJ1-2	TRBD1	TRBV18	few	TGTGCCAGCTCACCGGGACAGCAGAACTATGGCTACACCTTC	CASSPGQQNYGYTF
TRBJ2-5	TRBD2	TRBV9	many	TGTGCCAGCAGCGTCCCTTCAGCGGGGGGGGAGACCCAGTACTTC	CASSVPSAGGETQYF
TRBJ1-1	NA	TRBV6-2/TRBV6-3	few	TGTGCCAGCAGACCCCACTCCGGCTTGAACACTGAAGCTTTCTTT	CASRPHSGLNTEAFF
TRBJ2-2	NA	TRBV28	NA	TGTGCCAGCAGCCCCACTAGTTTTGCCGGGGAGCTGTTTTTT	CASSPTSFAGELFF
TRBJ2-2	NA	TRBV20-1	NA	TGCAGTGCCCCTCTGGGGGGCTCGAACACCGGGGAGCTGTTTTTT	CSAPLGGSNTGELFF
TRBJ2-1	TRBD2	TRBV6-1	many	TGTGCCAGCAGCCCACTAGCGGGGGGGTACAATGAGCAGTTCTTC	CASSPLAGGYNEQFF
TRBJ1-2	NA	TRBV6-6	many	TGTGCCAGCAGTTACTCCGGGACGTATGGCTACACCTTC	CASSYSGTYGYTF
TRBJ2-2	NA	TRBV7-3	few	TGTGCCAGCAGCTCCTCAAGTGCAGGGAGCACCGGGGAGCTGTTTTTT	CASSSSSAGSTGELFF
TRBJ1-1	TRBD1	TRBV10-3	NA	TGTGCCTCTGGTCGGGGGACAGGGGAGATTGAAGCTTTCTTT	CASGRGTGEIEAFF
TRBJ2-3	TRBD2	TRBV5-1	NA	TGCGCCAGCAGCTTTACTAGCGGGGGTTCCACAGATACGCAGTATTTT	CASSFTSGGSTDTQYF
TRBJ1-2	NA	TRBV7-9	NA	TGTGCCAGCAGCTCGGAACGCTATGGCTACACCTTC	CASSSERYGYTF
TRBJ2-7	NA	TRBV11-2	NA	TGTGCCAGCAGCTTAGCCTCTCAGGGTTTCTACGAGCAGTACTTC	CASSLASQGFYEQYF
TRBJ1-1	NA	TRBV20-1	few	TGCAGTGCTAGTAAGTGGGTTAACCAGAACACTGAAGCTTTCTTT	CSASKWVNQNTEAFF
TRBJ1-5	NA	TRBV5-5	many	TGTGCCAGCAGCTTGGGGGACCGGAATCAGCCCCAGCATTTT	CASSLGDRNQPQHF
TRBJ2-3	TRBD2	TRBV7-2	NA	TGTGCCAGCAGACGATCTAGCGGGGGGGCCATAGATACGCAGTATTTT	CASRRSSGGAIDTQYF
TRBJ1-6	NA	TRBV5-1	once	TGCGCCAGCACTGGGGGCCCGCTCGAAAATTCACCCCTCCACTTT	CASTGGPLENSPLHF
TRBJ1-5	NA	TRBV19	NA	TGTGCCAGTAGTGGGGTAGCAAGCAATCAGCCCCAGCATTTT	CASSGVASNQPQHF
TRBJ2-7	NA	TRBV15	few	TGTGCCACCAGCAGAGGCACCGGGGCTCAAGAGTACGAGCAGTACTTC	CATSRGTGAQEYEQYF
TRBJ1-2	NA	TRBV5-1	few	TGCGCCAGCAGCAACAGCCCTAACTATGGCTACACCTTC	CASSNSPNYGYTF
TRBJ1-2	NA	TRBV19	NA	TGTGCCAGTAGTCGGGGACAAAAAACGAACTATGGCTACACCTTC	CASSRGQKTNYGYTF
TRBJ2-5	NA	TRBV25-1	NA	TGTGCCAGCAGTTATGGCAACCAAGAGACCCAGTACTTC	CASSYGNQETQYF
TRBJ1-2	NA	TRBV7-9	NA	TGTGCCAGCAGCTTATCCCCAGACAGCTATGGCTACACCTTC	CASSLSPDSYGYTF
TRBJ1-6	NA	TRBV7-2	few	TGTGCCAGCAGCGCCGGCCGGGGAAAATCACCCCTCCACTTT	CASSAGRGKSPLHF
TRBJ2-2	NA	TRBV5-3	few	TGTGCCAGAAGCTTGGGTGTAGGGTCGAACACCGGGGAGCTGTTTTTT	CARSLGVGSNTGELFF
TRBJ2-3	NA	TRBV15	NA	TGTGCCACCAGCAGGGGGGACGGCACAGATACGCAGTATTTT	CATSRGDGTDTQYF
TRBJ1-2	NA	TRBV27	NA	TGTGCCAGCAGTTTCCGGGATTTCCGTGGCTACACCTTC	CASSFRDFRGYTF